This TCR beta chain appears in the sequencing data of a study of blood T cells in healthy people across ages. The use of a sample-barcoded 5' primer and a J-beta primer mix characterized a second PCR of roughly 6 to 11 cycles. Each CDR3 protein gets one entry after TCRdb re-called the 5' RACE reads with MiXCR. The sample consists of over 950,000 distinct CDR3 sequences, just over 50% of them appearing once. This clonotype has only one observation. Trimming took 1 base from V and 7 from J; bases not matched to a gene: 7. CDR3 length equals 16 residues. Germline V gene lookup returns CDR1 LGHNA and CDR2 YNFKEQ.

This sequence originates from a woman in her sixties or seventies in good health. J is TRBJ2-1 and V is TRBV4-2, with 10 bases lining up with TRBD2. The source material was blood. The CDR3 loop reads CASSQVVAGGVNEQFF. Here the CDR3 DNA reads TGTGCCAGCAGCCAAGTCGTAGCGGGAGGAGTAAATGAGCAGTTCTTC.